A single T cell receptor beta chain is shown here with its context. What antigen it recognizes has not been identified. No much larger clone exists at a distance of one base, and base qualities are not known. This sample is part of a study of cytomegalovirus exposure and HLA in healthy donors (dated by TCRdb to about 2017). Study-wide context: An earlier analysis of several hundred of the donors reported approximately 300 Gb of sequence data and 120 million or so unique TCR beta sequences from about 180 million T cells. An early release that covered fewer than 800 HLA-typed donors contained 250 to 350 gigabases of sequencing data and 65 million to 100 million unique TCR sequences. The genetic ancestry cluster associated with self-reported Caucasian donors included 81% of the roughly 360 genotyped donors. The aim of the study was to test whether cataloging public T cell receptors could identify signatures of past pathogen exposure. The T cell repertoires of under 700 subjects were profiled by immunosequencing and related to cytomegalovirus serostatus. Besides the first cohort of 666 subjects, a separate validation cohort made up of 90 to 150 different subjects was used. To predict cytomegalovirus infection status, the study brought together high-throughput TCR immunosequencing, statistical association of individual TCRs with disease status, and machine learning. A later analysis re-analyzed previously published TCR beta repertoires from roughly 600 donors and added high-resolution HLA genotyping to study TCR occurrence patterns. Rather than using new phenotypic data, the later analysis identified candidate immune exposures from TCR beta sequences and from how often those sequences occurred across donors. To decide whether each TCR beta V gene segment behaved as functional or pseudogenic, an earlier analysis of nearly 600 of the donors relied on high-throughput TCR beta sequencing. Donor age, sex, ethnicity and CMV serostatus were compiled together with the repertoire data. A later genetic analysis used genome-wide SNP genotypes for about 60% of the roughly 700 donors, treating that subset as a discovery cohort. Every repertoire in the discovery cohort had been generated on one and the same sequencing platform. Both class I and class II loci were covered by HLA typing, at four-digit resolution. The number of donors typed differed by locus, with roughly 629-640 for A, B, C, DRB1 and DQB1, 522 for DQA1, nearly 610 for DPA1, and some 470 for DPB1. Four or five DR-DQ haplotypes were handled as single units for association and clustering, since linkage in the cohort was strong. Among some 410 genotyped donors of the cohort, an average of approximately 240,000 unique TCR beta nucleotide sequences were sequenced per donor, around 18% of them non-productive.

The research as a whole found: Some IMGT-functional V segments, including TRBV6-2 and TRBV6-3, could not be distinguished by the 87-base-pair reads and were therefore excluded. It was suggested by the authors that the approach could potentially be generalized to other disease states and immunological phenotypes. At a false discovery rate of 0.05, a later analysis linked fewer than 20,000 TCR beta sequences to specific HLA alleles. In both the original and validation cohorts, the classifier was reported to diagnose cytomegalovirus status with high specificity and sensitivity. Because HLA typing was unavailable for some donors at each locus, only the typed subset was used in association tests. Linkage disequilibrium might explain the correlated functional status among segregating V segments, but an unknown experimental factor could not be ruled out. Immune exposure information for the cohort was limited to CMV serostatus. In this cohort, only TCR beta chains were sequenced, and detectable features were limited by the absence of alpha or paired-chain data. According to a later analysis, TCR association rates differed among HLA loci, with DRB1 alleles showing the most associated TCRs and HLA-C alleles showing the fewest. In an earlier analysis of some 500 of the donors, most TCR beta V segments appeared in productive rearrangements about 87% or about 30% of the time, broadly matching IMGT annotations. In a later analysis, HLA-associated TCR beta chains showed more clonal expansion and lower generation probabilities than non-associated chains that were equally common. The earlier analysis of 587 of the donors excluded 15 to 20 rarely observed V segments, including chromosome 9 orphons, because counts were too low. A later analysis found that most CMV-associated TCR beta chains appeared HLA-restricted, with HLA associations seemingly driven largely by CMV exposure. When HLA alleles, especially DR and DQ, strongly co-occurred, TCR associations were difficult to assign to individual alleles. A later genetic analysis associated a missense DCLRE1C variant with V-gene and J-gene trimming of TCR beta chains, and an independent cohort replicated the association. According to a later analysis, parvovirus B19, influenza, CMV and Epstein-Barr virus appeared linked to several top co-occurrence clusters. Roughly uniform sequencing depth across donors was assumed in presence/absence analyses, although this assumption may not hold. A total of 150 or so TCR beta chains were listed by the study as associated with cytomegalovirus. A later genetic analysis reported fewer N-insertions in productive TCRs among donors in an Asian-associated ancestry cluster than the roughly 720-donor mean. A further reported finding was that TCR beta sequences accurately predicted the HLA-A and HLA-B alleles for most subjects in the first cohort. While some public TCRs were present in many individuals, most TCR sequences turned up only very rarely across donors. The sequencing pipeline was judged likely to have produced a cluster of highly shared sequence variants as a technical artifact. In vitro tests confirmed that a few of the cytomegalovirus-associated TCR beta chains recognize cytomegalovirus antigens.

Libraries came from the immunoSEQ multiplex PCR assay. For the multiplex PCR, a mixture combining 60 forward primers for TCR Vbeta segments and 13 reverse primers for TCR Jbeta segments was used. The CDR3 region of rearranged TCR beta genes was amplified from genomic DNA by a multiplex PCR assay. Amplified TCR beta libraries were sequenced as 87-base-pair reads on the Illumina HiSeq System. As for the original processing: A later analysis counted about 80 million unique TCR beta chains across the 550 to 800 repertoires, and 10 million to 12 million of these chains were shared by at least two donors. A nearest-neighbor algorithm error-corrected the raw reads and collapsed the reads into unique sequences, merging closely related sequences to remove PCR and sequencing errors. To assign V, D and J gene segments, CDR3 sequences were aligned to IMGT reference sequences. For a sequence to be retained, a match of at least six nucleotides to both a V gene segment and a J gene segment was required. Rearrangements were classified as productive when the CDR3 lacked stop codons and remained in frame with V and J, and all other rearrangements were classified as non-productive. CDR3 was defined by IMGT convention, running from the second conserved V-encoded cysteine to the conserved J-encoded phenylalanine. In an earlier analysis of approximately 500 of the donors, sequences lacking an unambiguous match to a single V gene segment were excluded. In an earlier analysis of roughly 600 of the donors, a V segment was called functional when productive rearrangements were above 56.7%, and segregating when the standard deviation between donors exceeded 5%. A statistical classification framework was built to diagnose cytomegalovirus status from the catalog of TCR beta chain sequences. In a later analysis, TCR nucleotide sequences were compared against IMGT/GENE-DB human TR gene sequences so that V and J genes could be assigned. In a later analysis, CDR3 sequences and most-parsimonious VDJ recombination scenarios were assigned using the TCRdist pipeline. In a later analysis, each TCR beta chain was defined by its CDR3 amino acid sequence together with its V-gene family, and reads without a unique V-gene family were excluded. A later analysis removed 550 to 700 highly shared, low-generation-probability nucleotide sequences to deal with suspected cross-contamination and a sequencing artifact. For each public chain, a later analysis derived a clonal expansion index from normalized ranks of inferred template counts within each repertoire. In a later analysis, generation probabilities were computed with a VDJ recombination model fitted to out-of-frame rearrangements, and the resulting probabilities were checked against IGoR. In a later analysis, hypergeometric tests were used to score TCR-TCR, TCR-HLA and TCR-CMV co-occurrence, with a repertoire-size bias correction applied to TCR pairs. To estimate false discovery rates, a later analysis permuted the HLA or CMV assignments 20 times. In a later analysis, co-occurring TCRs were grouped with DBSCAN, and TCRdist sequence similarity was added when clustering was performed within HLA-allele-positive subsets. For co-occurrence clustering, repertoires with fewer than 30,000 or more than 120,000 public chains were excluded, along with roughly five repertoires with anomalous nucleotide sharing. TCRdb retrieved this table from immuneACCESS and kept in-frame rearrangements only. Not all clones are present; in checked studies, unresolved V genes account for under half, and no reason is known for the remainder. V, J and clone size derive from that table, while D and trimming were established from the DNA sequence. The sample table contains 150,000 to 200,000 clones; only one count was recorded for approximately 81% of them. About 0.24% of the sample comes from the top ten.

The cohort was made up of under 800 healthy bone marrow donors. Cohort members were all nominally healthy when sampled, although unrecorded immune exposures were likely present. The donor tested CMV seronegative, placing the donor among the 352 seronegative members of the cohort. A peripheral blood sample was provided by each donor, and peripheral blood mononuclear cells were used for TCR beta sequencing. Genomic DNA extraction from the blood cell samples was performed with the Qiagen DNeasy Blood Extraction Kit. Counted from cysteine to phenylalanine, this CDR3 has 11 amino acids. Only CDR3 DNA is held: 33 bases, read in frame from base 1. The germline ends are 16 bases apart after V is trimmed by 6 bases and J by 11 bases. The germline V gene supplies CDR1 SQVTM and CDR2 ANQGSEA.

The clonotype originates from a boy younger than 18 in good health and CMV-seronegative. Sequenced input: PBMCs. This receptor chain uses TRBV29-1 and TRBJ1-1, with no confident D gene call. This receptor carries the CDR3 CSVGQEAAAFF. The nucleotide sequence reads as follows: TGCAGCGTCGGGCAAGAAGCGGCTGCTTTCTTT.